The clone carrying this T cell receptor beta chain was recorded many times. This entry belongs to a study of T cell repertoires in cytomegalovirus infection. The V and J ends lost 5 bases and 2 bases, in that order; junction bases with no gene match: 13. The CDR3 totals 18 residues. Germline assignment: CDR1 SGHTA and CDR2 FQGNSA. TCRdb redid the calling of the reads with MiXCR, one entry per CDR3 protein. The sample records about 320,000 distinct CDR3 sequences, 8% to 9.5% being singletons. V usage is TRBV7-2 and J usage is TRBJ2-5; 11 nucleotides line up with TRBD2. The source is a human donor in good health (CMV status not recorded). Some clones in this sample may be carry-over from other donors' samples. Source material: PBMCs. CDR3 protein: CASSPLGSGGAVQETQYF. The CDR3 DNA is TGTGCCAGCAGCCCCCTGGGTAGCGGGGGGGCGGTACAAGAGACCCAGTACTTC.